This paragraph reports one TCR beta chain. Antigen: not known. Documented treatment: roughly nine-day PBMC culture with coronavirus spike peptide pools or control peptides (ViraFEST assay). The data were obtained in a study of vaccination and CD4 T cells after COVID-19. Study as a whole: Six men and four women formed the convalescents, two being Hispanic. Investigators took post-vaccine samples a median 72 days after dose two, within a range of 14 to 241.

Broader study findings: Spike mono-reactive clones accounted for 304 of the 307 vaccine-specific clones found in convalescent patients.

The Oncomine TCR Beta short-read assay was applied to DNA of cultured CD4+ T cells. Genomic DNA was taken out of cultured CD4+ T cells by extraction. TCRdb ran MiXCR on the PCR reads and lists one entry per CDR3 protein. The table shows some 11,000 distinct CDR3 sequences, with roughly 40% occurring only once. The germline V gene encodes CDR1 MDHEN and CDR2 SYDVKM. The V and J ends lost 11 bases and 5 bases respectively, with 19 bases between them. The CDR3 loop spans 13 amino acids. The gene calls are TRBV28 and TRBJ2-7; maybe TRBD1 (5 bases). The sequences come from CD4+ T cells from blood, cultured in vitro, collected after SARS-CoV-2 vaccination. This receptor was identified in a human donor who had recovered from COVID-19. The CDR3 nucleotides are TGTGCCGCGAAAGGGGTACAGCCGGACGAGCAGTACTTC. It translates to CAAKGVQPDEQYF.